Listed below are T cell receptor beta chains from one sample, sequenced in a study of cytomegalovirus exposure and HLA in healthy donors. The protocol was immunoSEQ multiplex PCR, while the TCRdb copy is restricted to in-frame clones and leaves out a portion. The sample holds around 73,000 clones, over 85% seen once. Input material: PBMCs. These receptors were collected from a woman under 30 in good health and CMV-seropositive. Both conserved end residues are part of each CDR3. The D gene is left open where the match is weak.

D gene	J gene	V gene	CDR3 protein	CDR3 DNA
NA	TRBJ2-1	TRBV18	CASSPQGSSYNEQFF	TGTGCCAGCTCACCTCAGGGGAGCTCCTACAATGAGCAGTTCTTC
TRBD1	TRBJ1-4	TRBV10-1	CASSGGIDRVGEKLFF	TGCGCCAGCAGTGGGGGGATTGACAGGGTAGGAGAAAAACTGTTTTTT
NA	TRBJ2-2	TRBV7-9	CASSLRDLHTGELFF	TGTGCCAGCAGCTTGCGGGACTTGCACACCGGGGAGCTGTTTTTT
TRBD1	TRBJ1-1	TRBV30	CAWRKEGTGRNTEAFF	TGTGCCTGGAGGAAAGAAGGGACAGGCAGGAACACTGAAGCTTTCTTT
TRBD2	TRBJ2-1	TRBV25-1	CASSEDRGRVVDEQFF	TGTGCCAGCAGTGAAGATAGAGGGAGGGTAGTCGATGAGCAGTTCTTC
NA	TRBJ2-3	TRBV30	CAWSHKKNRASSEEGQYF	TGTGCCTGGAGTCATAAGAAAAACCGGGCCTCATCGGAGGAAGGGCAGTATTTT
NA	TRBJ1-1	TRBV19	CASSIVGRGSNTEAFF	TGTGCCAGTAGTATTGTCGGCAGGGGCTCGAACACTGAAGCTTTCTTT
TRBD1	TRBJ1-1	TRBV6-5	CASSPRQGFTEAFF	TGTGCCAGCAGCCCAAGACAGGGGTTTACTGAAGCTTTCTTT
NA	TRBJ2-5	TRBV6-5	CASSYGPSAFQETQYF	TGTGCCAGCAGTTACGGCCCATCCGCTTTCCAAGAGACCCAGTACTTC
NA	TRBJ2-6	TRBV15	CATSIDTGANVLTF	TGTGCCACCAGCATAGATACTGGGGCCAACGTCCTGACTTTC
TRBD2	TRBJ2-1	TRBV6-5	CASRRTSAGNEQFF	TGTGCCAGCAGGAGGACTAGCGCCGGCAATGAGCAGTTCTTC
TRBD1	TRBJ1-2	TRBV27	CASSPNRGVEGYTF	TGTGCCAGCAGTCCAAACAGGGGTGTGGAAGGCTACACCTTC
TRBD1	TRBJ2-5	TRBV7-8	CASSLEPTGGQETQYF	TGTGCCAGCAGCTTAGAACCGACAGGGGGCCAAGAGACCCAGTACTTC
NA	TRBJ2-7	TRBV6-4	CASSREFGYEQYF	TGTGCCAGCAGTCGTGAGTTTGGCTACGAGCAGTACTTC
NA	TRBJ2-6	TRBV6-4	CASSDRGSGANVLTF	TGTGCCAGCAGTGATCGGGGTAGTGGGGCCAACGTCCTGACTTTC